One and the same sample provided the 23 T cell receptor beta chains below, sequenced in a study of OX40 agonist ivuxolimab in advanced cancers. The data were produced by immunoSEQ multiplex PCR, yet TCRdb's version contains in-frame clones alone and is incomplete. Here the sample spans around 72,000 clones, almost 90% being singletons. Sample: CD4+ or CD8+ T cells sorted from blood, taken in a trial of the OX40 agonist ivuxolimab. Every receptor here comes from an adult with an advanced solid tumor such as melanoma, head and neck, liver or kidney cancer.

This sequence joins TRBV5-1 and TRBJ1-2, with 8 bases fitting TRBD1. The ends lost 1 base at V and 8 bases at J; junction bases unmatched: 10. The CDR3 sequence is 15 residues long. CDR1 and CDR2 from the germline V gene are SGHRS and YFSETQ. The CDR3 protein is CASSLSPQGEGGYTF. DNA of the CDR3: TGCGCCAGCAGCTTGTCACCACAGGGGGAAGGCGGCTACACCTTC.

The rearrangement links TRBV28 to TRBJ2-7; 9 bases are shared with TRBD1. CDR3 length: 15 residues. Per germline, CDR1 MDHEN and CDR2 SYDVKM. The trim removed 5 bases at V and 3 bases at J, leaving 8 bases unmatched. CDR3 bases: TGTGCCAGCAGTCCGAGAACAGGGGGCCACTACGAGCAGTACTTC. It yields the protein CASSPRTGGHYEQYF.

J is TRBJ2-2 and V is TRBV27; 12 nucleotides match TRBD2. CDR3 length equals 16 residues. Germline V gives CDR1 MNHEY, CDR2 SMNVEV (reference sequence). V lost 4 bases and J lost 4; bases outside the gene matches: 4. The CDR3 nucleotides read TGTGCCAGCAGTTCCCTAGCGGGAGGGACCACCGGGGAGCTGTTTTTT. Residues: CASSSLAGGTTGELFF.

This clone was seen just once. The rearrangement uses TRBV11-2 and TRBJ2-2; 8 nucleotides line up with TRBD1. V shed 3 bases, J shed 2 bases, and the junction held 8 bases outside the gene matches. Germline assignment: CDR1 SGHAT and CDR2 FQNNGV. The length of the CDR3 is 17 residues. The CDR3 protein is CASSFGQGGVNTGELFF. As DNA, the CDR3 is TGTGCCAGCAGCTTCGGACAGGGCGGGGTAAACACCGGGGAGCTGTTTTTT.

The sample holds one count of this clone. The J gene is TRBJ2-2, the V gene TRBV10-3, with a possible D match to TRBD2 (5 bases). The ends were cut back, 2 bases at V and 0 bases at J, with 16 bases in the middle. CDR1 is ENHRY and CDR2 is SYGVKD in the germline V gene. The CDR3 is 18 residues long. For the CDR3, the DNA is TGTGCCATCAGTGAGGGGATCGGGTGGGGAGCGAACACCGGGGAGCTGTTTTTT. Its translation is CAISEGIGWGANTGELFF.

This rearrangement joins TRBV28 to TRBJ1-6; D perhaps matches TRBD1 (5 bases). Per germline, CDR1 MDHEN and CDR2 SYDVKM. Trimming shortened V by 5 bases and J by 1 base, and 15 bases separated the two germline ends. There are 17 residues in the CDR3. Written as DNA, the CDR3 is TGTGCCAGCAGTCGGCAGGGCCCCACTTCCTATAATTCACCCCTCCACTTT. As protein: CASSRQGPTSYNSPLHF.

This clone was detected only once. CDR3 protein: CASGNGNQPQHF. In DNA form, the CDR3 reads TGTGCTAGTGGAAACGGCAATCAGCCCCAGCATTTT. This chain connects TRBV12-5 to TRBJ1-5; D uncertain. The V gene's germline CDR1 is LGHNT and CDR2 FRNRAP. This CDR3 is 12 amino acids long. Trimming took 6 bases from V and 2 from J, leaving 5 bases between them.

The chain has TRBV7-8 and TRBJ1-2; D is perhaps TRBD1 (6 bases). This CDR3 comprises 14 residues. Germline CDR1 and CDR2: SGHVS and FQNEAQ. Trimming took 5 bases from V and 7 from J, leaving 17 bases between them. CDR3 in DNA: TGTGCCAGCAGCGTCGGGGGGGCCGGTGGTGGCTACACCTTC. It is translated as CASSVGGAGGGYTF. Drawing the rest from reference TRBV7-8 and TRBJ1-2, the complete variable domain is GAGVSQSPRYKVAKRGQDVALRCDPISGHVSLFWYQQALGQGPEFLTYFQNEAQLDKSGLPSDRFFAERPEGSVSTLKIQRTQQEDSAVYLCASSVGGAGGGYTFGSGTRLTVV.

The J gene is TRBJ1-5, the V gene TRBV6-5; maybe TRBD1 (5 bases). The germline V gene encodes CDR1 MNHEY and CDR2 SVGAGI. The length of the CDR3 is 13 residues. The ends were cut back, 7 bases at V and 3 bases at J, with 10 bases in the middle. This chain's CDR3 is CASNKGLNQPQHF. Here the CDR3 DNA reads TGTGCCAGCAACAAGGGACTCAATCAGCCCCAGCATTTT.

The genes are TRBV2 and TRBJ2-5; 11 bases align to TRBD2. Germline-derived CDR1 and CDR2 are SNHLY and FYNNEI. The ends lost 6 bases at V and 0 bases at J; junction bases unmatched: 6. This CDR3 has 16 residues. CDR3 DNA: TGTGCCAGCAGGGGGGAACTAGCGGGGGACCAAGAGACCCAGTACTTC. This translates into CASRGELAGDQETQYF.

V and J are TRBV6-5 and TRBJ2-5, with D perhaps matching TRBD1 (5 bases). This CDR3 comprises 12 residues. The V gene lost 5 bases and the J gene lost 5 bases, with 9 bases spanning the gap. Germline V CDR1 and CDR2: MNHEY, SVGAGI. CDR3 sequence reads: CASSAHRETQYF. CDR3 nucleotides: TGTGCCAGCAGTGCTCACAGGGAGACCCAGTACTTC.

The chain links TRBV7-6 to TRBJ2-7, with TRBD1 matching over 11 bases. Losses at the gene ends were 5 bases for V and 5 bases for J; bases not matched to a gene: 5. This CDR3 contains 14 residues. CDR1 SGHVS and CDR2 FNYEAQ come from the germline V gene. The CDR3 DNA reads as TGTGCCAGCAGCCCCCGGGACAGGGGGGACGAGCAGTACTTC. Its protein is CASSPRDRGDEQYF.

The chain employs TRBV5-4 and TRBJ1-2; 9 bases agree with TRBD1. This CDR3 contains 15 residues. V dropped 8 bases and J dropped 0; count of bases not matched to a gene: 8. Looked up from germline, CDR1 is SGHNT and CDR2 is YYREEE (reference sequence). The CDR3 here is CARGSQGASNYGYTF. In DNA, the CDR3 is TGTGCCAGAGGCTCACAGGGGGCGTCTAACTATGGCTACACCTTC.

The chain couples TRBV30 to TRBJ1-6; possibly TRBD1 for D (5 bases). CDR3 length equals 14 residues. Per germline, CDR1 GTSNPN and CDR2 SVGIG (reference sequence). V shed 2 bases and J shed 7 bases, with 12 bases lying between them. The CDR3 coding sequence is TGTGCCTGGAGTAACGGGGGAGGGAATTCACCCCTCCACTTT. Protein: CAWSNGGGNSPLHF.

The J gene is TRBJ1-2, the V gene TRBV20-1, with D hard to call. With 5 bases removed from V and 4 bases from J, the gap between germline ends came to 5 bases. CDR3 length: 10 residues. Germline V gene sequence: CDR1 DFQATT, CDR2 SNEGSKA (reference sequence). The CDR3 coding sequence is TGCAGTGCTTATGGCTATGGCTACACCTTC. This sequence encodes CSAYGYGYTF.

CDR3 in amino acids: CASSARESYNEQFF. CDR3 coding DNA: TGTGCCAGCAGCGCACGGGAGAGCTACAATGAGCAGTTCTTC. The chain employs TRBV9 and TRBJ2-1; maybe TRBD2 (6 bases). Germline V gene data show CDR1 as SGDLS and CDR2 as YYNGEE. CDR3 length equals 14 residues. V was trimmed by 3 bases and J by 3 bases, leaving 10 bases between them.

This rearrangement joins TRBV9 to TRBJ2-3; D could derive from TRBD1 or TRBD2 (5 bases each). The CDR3 has 15 amino acids. Trimming shortened V by 0 bases and J by 2 bases, and 10 bases separated the two germline ends. The germline V gene has CDR1 SGDLS and CDR2 YYNGEE. Here the CDR3 reads CASSVDEGYTDTQYF. Written as DNA, the CDR3 is TGTGCCAGCAGCGTAGATGAGGGGTACACAGATACGCAGTATTTT.

This chain links TRBV5-1 with TRBJ2-5; D possibly corresponds to TRBD1 (6 bases). V lost 4 bases and J lost 3, with 13 bases in between. The CDR3 runs to 14 residues. Per germline, CDR1 SGHRS and CDR2 YFSETQ. As DNA, the CDR3 is TGCGCCAGCAGCCCTCTTCCAGGGGAAGAGACCCAGTACTTC. Protein sequence: CASSPLPGEETQYF.

The rearrangement uses TRBV11-2 and TRBJ1-2; D is perhaps TRBD1 (5 bases). The germline gives CDR1 SGHAT, CDR2 FQNNGV. The CDR3 covers 13 residues. Between the trimmed V and J ends, which lost 3 bases and 6 bases, there was a span of 11 bases. The CDR3, as DNA: TGTGCCAGCAGCTTGGGGTTGGGGGATGGCTACACCTTC. This codes for CASSLGLGDGYTF.

This rearrangement joins TRBV5-4 to TRBJ2-5; 7 nucleotides agree with TRBD1. V was pared by 3 bases and J by 1 base, with 12 bases of the junction left unmatched. The germline V gene has CDR1 SGHNT and CDR2 YYREEE (reference sequence). The CDR3 contains 17 residues. CDR3 residues: CASSSVIHRDSQETQYF. For the CDR3, the DNA is TGTGCCAGCAGCTCCGTAATACACCGGGACAGCCAAGAGACCCAGTACTTC.

The chain recombines TRBV21-1 with TRBJ2-7; TRBD1, the table's D call, was not compared with the DNA. TRBV21-1 is termed a pseudogene. CDR3 length equals 15 residues. CDR3 sequence (DNA): TGTGCCAGCACCGCCGACAGGGCATTGTCCTACGAGCAGTACTTC. It encodes CASTADRALSYEQYF.

V is TRBV12-2 and J is TRBJ2-1; the table's D call, TRBD2, has no DNA check behind it. TRBV12-2 is deemed a pseudogene. The length of the CDR3 is 17 residues. The CDR3 here is CASRFHSGGASDNEQFF. In nucleotides, the CDR3 is TGTGCAAGTCGCTTTCATTCGGGGGGCGCTTCGGACAATGAGCAGTTCTTC.

This clone has only one observation. CDR3: CASSLEWGSGNGNQPQHF. CDR3 nucleotides: TGTGCCAGCAGCTTAGAATGGGGGTCGGGGAATGGCAATCAGCCCCAGCATTTT. The chain couples TRBV7-2 to TRBJ1-5, with D possibly being TRBD1 (5 bases). Germline lookup yields CDR1 SGHTA and CDR2 FQGNSA. V gave up 1 base and J gave up 2 bases, with 18 bases separating them. The CDR3 has 18 amino acids.